A single sample is the source of the 19 T cell receptor beta chains below, sequenced in a study of blood T cell repertoires in COVID-19. Data came from immunoSEQ multiplex PCR; TCRdb stores just in-frame clones and leaves some out. There are 75,000 to 100,000 clones in the sample; 75% to 85% occur only once, and about 24% lies in the top ten. Specimen: peripheral blood. Every receptor here comes from a man between 65 and 80 years old with acute or convalescent COVID-19.

This sequence joins TRBV5-8 and TRBJ2-7; the match to TRBD1 covers 8 bases. Losses at the gene ends were 3 bases for V and 6 bases for J; bases not matched to a gene: 5. Germline loops: CDR1 SGHTS, CDR2 YDEGEE. This CDR3 is 13 amino acids long. The chain's CDR3 is CASSSQGGGEQYF. The CDR3 coding sequence is TGTGCCAGCAGCTCACAGGGGGGAGGCGAGCAGTACTTC.

The genes are TRBV19 and TRBJ2-3; 11 bases fit TRBD1. Per the germline V gene, CDR1 is LNHDA and CDR2 is SQIVND (reference sequence). With 8 bases clipped from V and 6 bases from J, the junction kept 4 bases outside the gene matches. CDR3 length: 13 residues. The CDR3 region has the DNA TGTGCCAGTCGGACAGGGGGCATTGATACGCAGTATTTT. Its protein is CASRTGGIDTQYF.

This clone turned up a few times. This chain uses TRBV6-5 with TRBJ1-2, with TRBD1 as a possible D gene (5 bases). Germline values: CDR1 MNHEY, CDR2 SVGAGI. V was trimmed by 10 bases and J by 4 bases, leaving 13 bases between them. The CDR3 sequence is 12 residues long. CDR3 in DNA: TGTGCCACCATGACAGTTAGCTATGGCTACACCTTC. Translation: CATMTVSYGYTF.

The V gene is TRBV19, the J gene TRBJ2-1; a possible D gene is TRBD1 (5 bases). The germline gives CDR1 LNHDA, CDR2 SQIVND (reference sequence). V lost 9 bases and J 10 bases, leaving 19 bases between the germline ends. The CDR3 is 13 amino acids. The CDR3 bases are TGTGCCAGCCAGGGAACCTCTCCCAGCGAGCAGTTCTTC. It specifies CASQGTSPSEQFF.

This clone was seen only once. This chain joins TRBV7-2 and TRBJ2-1; 11 bases align to TRBD2. The CDR3 is 18 amino acids. Germline V gene sequence: CDR1 SGHTA, CDR2 FQGNSA. With V trimmed by 5 bases and J by 4 bases, 13 bases remained unmatched. CDR3 sequence: CASSNPGTSGSFYNEQFF. The CDR3 nucleotides read TGTGCCAGCAGCAATCCCGGGACTAGCGGTTCTTTTTACAATGAGCAGTTCTTC.

This chain uses TRBV7-9 with TRBJ2-7; TRBD1 might be the D (5 bases). CDR1 SEHNR and CDR2 FQNEAQ come from the germline V gene (reference sequence). With 1 base removed from V and 3 bases from J, the gap between germline ends came to 10 bases. The CDR3 covers 14 residues. This chain's CDR3 is CASSLGGILYEQYF. CDR3 sequence (DNA): TGTGCCAGCAGCTTAGGGGGCATACTCTACGAGCAGTACTTC.

The CDR3 here is CASSQGQGNTGELFF. DNA for the CDR3: TGCGCCAGCAGCCAAGGACAGGGTAACACCGGGGAGCTGTTTTTT. The rearrangement uses TRBV4-3 and TRBJ2-2; 7 nucleotides agree with TRBD1. V shed 1 base, J shed 2 bases, and the junction held 1 base outside the gene matches. This CDR3 has 15 amino acids. Germline loops: CDR1 LGHNA, CDR2 YSLEER.

V usage is TRBV5-1 and J usage is TRBJ1-2; the D gene is possibly TRBD1 (5 bases). The CDR3 spans 15 residues. Trimming stripped 4 bases from V and 6 bases from J, with 19 bases between. Germline V lookup: CDR1 SGHRS, CDR2 YFSETQ. As DNA, the CDR3 is TGCGCCAGCAGCCCCCGGCAGGGAGGCTTTAATGGCTACACCTTC. Protein: CASSPRQGGFNGYTF.

This clone was picked up a small number of times. The rearrangement links TRBV28 to TRBJ2-3; TRBD2 agrees at 7 bases. The CDR3 length is 14 residues. Per the germline V gene, CDR1 is MDHEN and CDR2 is SYDVKM. V shed 4 bases, J shed 3 bases, and the junction held 4 bases outside the gene matches. The DNA of the CDR3 is TGTGCCAGCAGTTGGGGGGGATTTACAGATACGCAGTATTTT. Encoded protein: CASSWGGFTDTQYF.

This chain joins TRBV27 and TRBJ1-2; a possible D gene is TRBD1 (5 bases). CDR3 length equals 15 residues. V lost 5 bases and J lost 5, with 18 bases in between. Germline V lookup: CDR1 MNHEY, CDR2 SMNVEV (reference sequence). The CDR3 loop reads CASSMNPTRTYGYTF. As DNA, the CDR3 is TGTGCCAGCAGTATGAACCCTACTCGGACATATGGCTACACCTTC.

The genes are TRBV5-1 and TRBJ1-4; 9 bases agree with TRBD1. Trimming took 4 bases from V and 5 from J; bases not matched to a gene: 3. Germline V CDR1 and CDR2: SGHRS, YFSETQ. The CDR3 covers 14 residues. The CDR3 sequence: CASSQGQGNEKLFF. The CDR3 DNA sequence: TGCGCCAGCAGCCAGGGACAGGGAAATGAAAAACTGTTTTTT. The whole variable domain, filled in from reference TRBV5-1 and TRBJ1-4, reads KAGVTQTPRYLIKTRGQQVTLSCSPISGHRSVSWYQQTPGQGLQFLFEYFSETQRNKGNFPGRFSGRQFSNSRSEMNVSTLELGDSALYLCASSQGQGNEKLFFGSGTQLSVL.

This clone was found once. J is TRBJ1-4 and V is TRBV4-2; maybe TRBD1 (6 bases). The V gene's germline CDR1 is LGHNA and CDR2 YNFKEQ. V lost 0 bases and J lost 3, with 17 bases in between. The CDR3 has 18 amino acids. CDR3 bases: TGTGCCAGCAGCCAAGATACAGGGATCTCTTCAGCTAATGAAAAACTGTTTTTT. Encoded protein: CASSQDTGISSANEKLFF.

The V gene is TRBV4-3, the J gene TRBJ2-7; TRBD2 matches 7 bases. The V gene end was trimmed by 0 bases and the J gene end by 1 base; junction bases not matched to a gene: 9. This CDR3 is built from 17 residues. Germline V gene data show CDR1 as LGHNA and CDR2 as YSLEER. CDR3 loop: CASSQDRASGASYEQYF. Written as DNA, the CDR3 is TGCGCCAGCAGCCAAGATAGGGCTAGCGGAGCTTCCTACGAGCAGTACTTC.

The chain uses TRBV28 and TRBJ2-5; D uncertain. Between the trimmed V and J ends, which lost 2 bases and 5 bases, there was a span of 12 bases. The CDR3 is made up of 14 amino acids. Germline V gives CDR1 MDHEN, CDR2 SYDVKM. DNA of the CDR3: TGTGCCAGCAGTTTACCTCCAGTCGCCGAGACCCAGTACTTC. As protein: CASSLPPVAETQYF.

The CDR3: CASANSGTSGTSYEQYF. The CDR3 DNA reads TGTGCCAGCGCCAATTCCGGGACTAGCGGGACATCCTACGAGCAGTACTTC. The chain has TRBV27 and TRBJ2-7; TRBD2 aligns across 13 bases. Per germline, CDR1 MNHEY and CDR2 SMNVEV (reference sequence). V lost 8 bases, J lost 1 base, and 11 bases stayed unmatched. This CDR3 region has 17 residues.

This chain joins TRBV3-1 (or the pseudogene TRBV3-2) and TRBJ1-1; 10 bases line up with TRBD1. This CDR3 is 18 amino acids long. The J segment lost 5 bases and the V segment lost 3 bases, leaving 15 bases of the junction unmatched. Germline-derived CDR1 and CDR2 are LGHDT and YNNKEL (reference sequence). The CDR3 is CASSQRGEGTGVGTEAFF. The CDR3 region has the DNA TGTGCCAGCAGCCAGAGAGGGGAGGGGACAGGGGTTGGAACTGAAGCTTTCTTT.

The chain is built from TRBV27 and TRBJ1-2; 7 nucleotides align to TRBD1. The CDR3 totals 14 residues. The germline CDR1 and CDR2 sequences are MNHEY and SMNVEV (reference sequence). After removal of 5 bases from V and 4 bases from J, the junction contained 7 bases not matched to a gene. CDR3 DNA: TGTGCCAGCAGTATGGACAGGACAATCTATGGCTACACCTTC. Encoded protein: CASSMDRTIYGYTF.

The rearrangement joins TRBV4-2 to TRBJ1-2; D is undetermined. The CDR3 is 13 amino acids. V gave up 0 bases and J gave up 8 bases, with 10 bases separating them. CDR1 is LGHNA and CDR2 is YNFKEQ in the germline V gene. The CDR3 region has the DNA TGTGCCAGCAGCCAAGATAAGCGAGGAGGCTACACCTTC. Its protein is CASSQDKRGGYTF.

The chain employs TRBV6-6 and TRBJ1-4; TRBD1 matches at 7 bases. The CDR3 covers 13 residues. V lost 5 bases, J lost 8 bases, and 5 bases stayed unmatched. The V gene's germline CDR1 is MNHNY and CDR2 SVGAGI (reference sequence). CDR3: CASSSRGPEKLFF. In DNA, the CDR3 is TGTGCCAGCAGTAGTAGGGGGCCCGAAAAACTGTTTTTT.